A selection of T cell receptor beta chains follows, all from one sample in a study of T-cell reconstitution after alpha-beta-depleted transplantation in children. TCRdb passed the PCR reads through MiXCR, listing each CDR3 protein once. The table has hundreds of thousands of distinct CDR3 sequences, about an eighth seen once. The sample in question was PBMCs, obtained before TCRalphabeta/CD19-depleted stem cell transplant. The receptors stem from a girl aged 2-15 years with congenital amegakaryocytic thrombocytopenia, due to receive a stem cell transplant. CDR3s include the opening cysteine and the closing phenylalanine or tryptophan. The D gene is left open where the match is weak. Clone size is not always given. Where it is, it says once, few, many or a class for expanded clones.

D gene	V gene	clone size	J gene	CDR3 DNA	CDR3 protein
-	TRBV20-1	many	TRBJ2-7	TGCAGTGCTAGAATCCAGGGACACGCTCCCTACGAGCAGTACTTC	CSARIQGHAPYEQYF
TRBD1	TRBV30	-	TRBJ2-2	TGTGCCTGGACAGGGGGAAGTCCCGGGGAGCTGTTTTTT	CAWTGGSPGELFF
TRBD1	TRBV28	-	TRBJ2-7	TGTGCCAGCAGTTTCACAGGGGGCGCAAACTACGAGCAGTACTTC	CASSFTGGANYEQYF
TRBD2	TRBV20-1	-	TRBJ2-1	TGCAGTGCTAGAACCGGACTAGCGGAGAGCTCCTACAATGAGCAGTTCTTC	CSARTGLAESSYNEQFF
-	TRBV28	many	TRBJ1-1	TGTGCCAGCAGCCTGAGGGGTTACATGAACACTGAAGCTTTCTTT	CASSLRGYMNTEAFF
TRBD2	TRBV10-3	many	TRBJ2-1	TGTGCCATCAGTGAATTCGATAGCGGGAGTAGGAATGAGCAGTTCTTC	CAISEFDSGSRNEQFF
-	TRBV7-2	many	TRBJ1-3	TGTGCCAGCAGCCAAGGCGGGGCTGGAAACACCATATATTTT	CASSQGGAGNTIYF
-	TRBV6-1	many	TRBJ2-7	TGTGCCAGCAGTGATAAGACGCAGGGGACGACCGAGCAGTACTTC	CASSDKTQGTTEQYF
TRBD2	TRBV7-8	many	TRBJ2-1	TGTGCCAGCAGCCGCTCCGGGACTAGCGTGCACAATGAGCAGTTCTTC	CASSRSGTSVHNEQFF
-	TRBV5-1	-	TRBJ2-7	TGCGCCAGCAGCGCCCAGCCCGACGACTACGAGCAGTACTTC	CASSAQPDDYEQYF
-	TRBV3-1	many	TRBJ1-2	TGTGCCAGCAGCCAAGAAAAGGGTACTAACTATGGCTACACCTTC	CASSQEKGTNYGYTF
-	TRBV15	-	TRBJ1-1	TGTGCCACCAGCAGAGATGGGCAGAGGTGGTTGAACACTGAAGCTTTCTTT	CATSRDGQRWLNTEAFF
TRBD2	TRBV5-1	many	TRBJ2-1	TGCGCCAGCAGCCAGAGTTTAGCGGGGTTTTACAATGAGCAGTTCTTC	CASSQSLAGFYNEQFF
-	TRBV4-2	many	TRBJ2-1	TGTGCCAGCAGCCCCTCCCTGCGGGAACACAATGAGCAGTTCTTC	CASSPSLREHNEQFF
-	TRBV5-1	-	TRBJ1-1	TGCGCCAGCAGCTTGTTCCAGGCGGGCACTGAAGCTTTCTTT	CASSLFQAGTEAFF